This record looks at one T cell receptor beta chain sequence and its context. The assay was immunoSEQ multiplex PCR, and TCRdb's table has in-frame clones only and misses some. The sample carries 25,000 to 35,000 clones, around 85% recorded once. This entry is derived from a study of blood T cell repertoires in COVID-19. Across the whole study: The cDNA or gDNA used as material had been derived from T cells, B-cell-depleted T cells, or PBMCs.

Trimming took 5 bases from V and 6 from J; bases not matched to a gene: 8. CDR3 size: 15 residues. Germline CDR1 is MNHEY and CDR2 is SMNVEV (reference sequence). Sequencing used peripheral blood. This clonotype was obtained from a woman aged 60 to 75 with acute or convalescent COVID-19. V and J are TRBV27 and TRBJ1-5; 9 bases are a match to TRBD1. The CDR3 reads CASSQRTGVSQPQHF. In nucleotides, the CDR3 is TGTGCCAGCAGTCAGAGGACAGGGGTTTCTCAGCCCCAGCATTTT.